The 6 T cell receptor beta chains below come from one sample, sequenced in a study of blood T cell repertoires in COVID-19. TCRdb's table, derived via immunoSEQ multiplex PCR, lists solely in-frame clones and lacks some. The sample includes about 120,000 clones, around 80% of them seen just once. The material sequenced was peripheral blood. The receptors were gathered from an elderly woman with acute or convalescent COVID-19.

This chain uses TRBV4-2 with TRBJ2-3; 7 bases agree with TRBD2. The CDR3 covers 14 residues. After removal of 4 bases from V and 2 bases from J, the junction contained 3 bases not matched to a gene. CDR1 is LGHNA and CDR2 is YNFKEQ in the germline V gene. CDR3 nucleotides: TGTGCCAGCAGCCTGCGGGGGACCACAGATACGCAGTATTTT. Amino acid sequence: CASSLRGTTDTQYF.

This clone was seen a handful of times. The genes are TRBV7-9 and TRBJ2-5; possibly TRBD2 for D (6 bases). The germline CDR1 and CDR2 sequences are SEHNR and FQNEAQ (reference sequence). Deletions cut 3 bases from V and 2 bases from J, with 19 bases between. CDR3 length: 17 residues. The chain's CDR3 is CASSFFGGTARQETQYF. The CDR3 DNA reads as TGTGCCAGCAGCTTTTTTGGCGGGACGGCCCGTCAAGAGACCCAGTACTTC.

DNA of the CDR3: TGTGCCAGCAGTTTAGCGGGAGGGTATTGGGGGCAGTACTTC. The encoded protein is CASSLAGGYWGQYF. This sequence joins TRBV28 and TRBJ2-7; 9 bases match TRBD2. This CDR3 spans 14 amino acids. The V gene's germline CDR1 is MDHEN and CDR2 SYDVKM. V dropped 2 bases and J dropped 9; count of bases not matched to a gene: 8.

V usage is TRBV11-1 and J usage is TRBJ1-4; 10 bases agree with TRBD1. CDR1 and CDR2 (germline): SGHAT, FQDESV (reference sequence). The CDR3 covers 14 residues. The V segment lost 6 bases and the J segment 8 bases; nucleotides outside the gene matches: 6. The CDR3 here is CASSRTGGSEKLFF. The CDR3 DNA reads as TGTGCCAGCAGTCGGACAGGGGGATCGGAAAAACTGTTTTTT.

The CDR3 protein is CAWSLTGLDETQYF. For the CDR3, the DNA is TGTGCCTGGAGTTTGACAGGGTTGGATGAGACCCAGTACTTC. The chain recombines TRBV30 with TRBJ2-5; 7 bases line up with TRBD1. The CDR3 has 14 residues. Trimming took 2 bases from V and 5 from J; bases not matched to a gene: 8. In germline, CDR1 is GTSNPN, CDR2 SVGIG (reference sequence).

The chain recombines TRBV5-5 with TRBJ1-2; TRBD1 matches at 8 bases. The V and J ends lost 0 bases and 3 bases, in that order; junction bases with no gene match: 10. The CDR3 sequence is 17 residues long. The germline CDR1 and CDR2 sequences are SGHKS and YYEKEE (reference sequence). The CDR3 region has the DNA TGTGCCAGCAGCTTGGAGCAGGGGGCGATGATGTACTATGGCTACACCTTC. Its translation is CASSLEQGAMMYYGYTF.